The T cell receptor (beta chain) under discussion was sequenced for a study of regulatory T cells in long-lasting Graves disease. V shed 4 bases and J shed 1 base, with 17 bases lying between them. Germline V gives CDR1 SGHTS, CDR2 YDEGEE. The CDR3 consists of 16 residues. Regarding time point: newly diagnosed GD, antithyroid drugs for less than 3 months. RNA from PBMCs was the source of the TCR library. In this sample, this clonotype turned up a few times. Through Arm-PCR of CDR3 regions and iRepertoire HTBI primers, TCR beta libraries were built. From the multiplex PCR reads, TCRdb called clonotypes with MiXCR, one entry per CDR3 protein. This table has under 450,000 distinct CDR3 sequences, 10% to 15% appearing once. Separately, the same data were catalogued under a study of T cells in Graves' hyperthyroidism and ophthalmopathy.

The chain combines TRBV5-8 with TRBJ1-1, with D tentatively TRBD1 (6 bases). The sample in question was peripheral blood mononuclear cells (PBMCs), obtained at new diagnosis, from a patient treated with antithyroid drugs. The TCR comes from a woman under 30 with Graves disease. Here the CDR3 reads CASSRPGGQRNTEAFF. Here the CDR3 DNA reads TGTGCCAGCAGCCGACCCGGGGGGCAGAGGAACACTGAAGCTTTCTTT.